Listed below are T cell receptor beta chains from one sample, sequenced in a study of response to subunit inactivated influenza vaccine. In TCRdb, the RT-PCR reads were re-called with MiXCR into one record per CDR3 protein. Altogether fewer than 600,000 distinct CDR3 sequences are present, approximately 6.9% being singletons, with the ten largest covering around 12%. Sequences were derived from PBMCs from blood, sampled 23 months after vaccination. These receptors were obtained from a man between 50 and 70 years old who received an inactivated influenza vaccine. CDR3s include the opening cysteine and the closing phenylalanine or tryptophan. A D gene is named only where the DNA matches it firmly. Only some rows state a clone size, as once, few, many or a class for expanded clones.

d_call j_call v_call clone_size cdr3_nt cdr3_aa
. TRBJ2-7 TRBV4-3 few TGCGCCAGCAGCCAAGAAAGGGACCGCGAGCAGTACTTC CASSQERDREQYF
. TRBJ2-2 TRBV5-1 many TGCGCCAGCAGCTTGGGGGCTTTGAACACCGGGGAGCTGTTTTTT CASSLGALNTGELFF
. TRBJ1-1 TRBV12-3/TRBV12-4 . TGTGCCAGCACCCAGAACAGGGTCGGTACTGAAGCTTTCTTT CASTQNRVGTEAFF
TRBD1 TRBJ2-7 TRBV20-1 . TGCAGTGCTAGAGGACAGGGGACGTACTACGAGCAGTACTTC CSARGQGTYYEQYF
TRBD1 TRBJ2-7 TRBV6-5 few TGTGCCAGCAGTTACACACAGGGGGCCTACGAGCAGTACTTC CASSYTQGAYEQYF
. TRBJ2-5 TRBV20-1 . TGCAGTGCTAGAGAAGGGAATAGCGGAGAGACCCAGTACTTC CSAREGNSGETQYF
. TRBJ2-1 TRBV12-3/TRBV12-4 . TGTGCCAGCAGTTTCCTGGCGGGACTGAGCTCCTACAATGAGCAGTTCTTC CASSFLAGLSSYNEQFF
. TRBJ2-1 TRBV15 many TGTGCCACCAGCGAGTCCACAGTAACCTACAATGAGCAGTTCTTC CATSESTVTYNEQFF
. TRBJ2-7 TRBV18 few TGTGCCAGCTCACCAACACAGGCGGGAACCTACGAGCAGTACTTC CASSPTQAGTYEQYF
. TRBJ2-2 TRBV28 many TGTGCCAGCAGTAAACTCAGGAACACCGGGGAGCTGTTTTTT CASSKLRNTGELFF
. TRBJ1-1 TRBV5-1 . TGCGCCAGCAGCTTGGCCAAAGGGGGTTACACTGAAGCTTTCTTT CASSLAKGGYTEAFF
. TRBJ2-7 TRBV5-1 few TGCGCCAGCAGCCAAGGGACATACTACGAGCAGTACTTC CASSQGTYYEQYF